This T cell receptor beta chain is drawn from a study of T cells in Graves' hyperthyroidism and ophthalmopathy. There were TCR beta CDR3 regions amplified from RNA transcripts. HTBI primers were used for first-round RT-PCR of the TCR CDR3. A single record per CDR3 protein comes from TCRdb applying MiXCR to the multiplex PCR reads. In the table there are about 620,000 distinct CDR3 sequences, around 15% of which are singletons. The CDR3 runs 16 residues. The V and J ends lost 2 bases and 4 bases, in that order; junction bases with no gene match: 8. In germline, CDR1 is MDHEN, CDR2 SYDVKM. The diagnostic basis comprised clinical symptoms, serum thyroxine and TRAb, thyroid ultrasound and orbital computed tomography. This clonotype was seen many times.

Sequenced material: blood. The chain couples TRBV28 to TRBJ2-7; 10 bases align to TRBD2. This receptor was obtained from a woman in her 30s with Graves' hyperthyroidism. The CDR3 coding sequence is TGTGCCAGCAGTTTAACTCGAGGGACTAGCGTATACGAGCAGTACTTC. Its protein is CASSLTRGTSVYEQYF.